One T cell receptor beta chain is described in this entry. The method was immunoSEQ multiplex PCR; TCRdb's version includes in-frame clones alone and lacks a portion of them. The profile covers about 190,000 clones, with about 84% appearing a single time and under 5.5% taken by the ten largest. The data were obtained in a study of blood T cell repertoires in COVID-19. Across the study: Material from acute and convalescent COVID-19 was sourced from the United States, Italy and Spain.

Trimming cost V 3 bases and J 12 bases; bases outside gene matches: 7. The CDR3 sequence is 12 residues long. Looked up from germline, CDR1 is LNHNV and CDR2 is YYDKDF (reference sequence). This receptor was identified in a woman in her 30s with acute or convalescent COVID-19. Sequencing input: peripheral blood. This chain joins TRBV15 and TRBJ2-7; 8 nucleotides align to TRBD1. The CDR3 is CATSRDRTGRYF. CDR3 nucleotide sequence: TGTGCCACCAGCAGGGACCGGACAGGGCGGTACTTC.